This T cell receptor (beta chain) comes out of a study of T cell changes during pregnancy in multiple sclerosis. TCRdb's table, derived via immunoSEQ multiplex PCR, lists solely in-frame clones and lacks some. The sample shows tens of thousands of clones, approximately 90% of them seen only once. Trimming at V came to 4 bases and at J to 7 bases, leaving 10 bases not matched to a gene. Germline CDR1 is MNHNS and CDR2 is SASEGT. The CDR3 consists of 15 residues. The sequencing here drew on peripheral blood, taken in the second trimester of pregnancy. J is TRBJ2-1 and V is TRBV6-1, with 7 bases aligning to TRBD2. This receptor was obtained from a female donor in good health, enrolled as a control in a pregnancy study. CDR3: CASSGGTTPANEQFF. The CDR3 DNA reads TGTGCCAGCAGTGGGGGGACTACCCCTGCGAATGAGCAGTTCTTC.